This TCR beta chain was captured in a study of T-cell reconstitution after alpha-beta-depleted transplantation in children. This clonotype showed up just a few times. Preparing the TCRbeta library involved the use of unique molecular identifiers. TCRdb itself ran the PCR reads through MiXCR, one entry per CDR3 protein. The sample gives 400,000 to 500,000 distinct CDR3 sequences, approximately 10% of which show up once; 4.5% to 6% is in the top ten. CDR3 length: 17 amino acids. Trimming took 6 bases from V and 4 from J; bases not matched to a gene: 8. Germline lookup yields CDR1 ENHRY and CDR2 SYGVKD. This sequence joins TRBV10-3 and TRBJ2-2; 13 bases are a match to TRBD2. The sample here was PBMCs from the stem cell graft donor, taken from the stem cell graft. This clonotype was obtained from a human donor who donated a stem cell graft to a child with acute myeloid leukemia. The CDR3 nucleotides read TGTGCCATCAGCGGGACTAGCGGGAAGGTATCCACCGGGGAGCTGTTTTTT. Translated, it gives CAISGTSGKVSTGELFF.